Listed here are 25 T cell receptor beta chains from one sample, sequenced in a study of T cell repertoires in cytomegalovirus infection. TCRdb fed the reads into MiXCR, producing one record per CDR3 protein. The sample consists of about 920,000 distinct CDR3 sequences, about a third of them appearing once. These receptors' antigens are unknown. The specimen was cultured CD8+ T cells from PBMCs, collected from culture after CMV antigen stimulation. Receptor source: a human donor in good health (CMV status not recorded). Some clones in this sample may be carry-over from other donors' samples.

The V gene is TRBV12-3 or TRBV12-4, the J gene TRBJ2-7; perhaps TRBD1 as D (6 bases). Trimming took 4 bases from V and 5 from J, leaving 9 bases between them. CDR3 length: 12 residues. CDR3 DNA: TGTGCCAGCAGTTACAGGGTGGACGAGCAGTACTTC. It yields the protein CASSYRVDEQYF.

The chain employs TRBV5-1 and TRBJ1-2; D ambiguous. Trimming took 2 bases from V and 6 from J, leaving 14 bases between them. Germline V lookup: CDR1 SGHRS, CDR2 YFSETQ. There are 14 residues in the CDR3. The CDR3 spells CASSFSGNKDGYTF. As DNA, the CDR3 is TGCGCCAGCAGCTTCAGCGGGAATAAGGATGGCTACACCTTC.

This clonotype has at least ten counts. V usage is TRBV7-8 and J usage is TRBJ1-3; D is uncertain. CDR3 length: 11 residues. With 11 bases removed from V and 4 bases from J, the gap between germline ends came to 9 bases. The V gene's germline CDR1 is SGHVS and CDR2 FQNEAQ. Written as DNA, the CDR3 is TGTGCCCAGGCAGAAGGAAACACCATATATTTT. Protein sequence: CAQAEGNTIYF.

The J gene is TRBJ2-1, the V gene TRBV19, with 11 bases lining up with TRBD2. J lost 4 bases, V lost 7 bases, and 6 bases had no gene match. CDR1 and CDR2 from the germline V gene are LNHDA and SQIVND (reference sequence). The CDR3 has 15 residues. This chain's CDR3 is CASMEGTSGYNEQFF. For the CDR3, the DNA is TGTGCCAGTATGGAGGGGACTAGCGGTTACAATGAGCAGTTCTTC.

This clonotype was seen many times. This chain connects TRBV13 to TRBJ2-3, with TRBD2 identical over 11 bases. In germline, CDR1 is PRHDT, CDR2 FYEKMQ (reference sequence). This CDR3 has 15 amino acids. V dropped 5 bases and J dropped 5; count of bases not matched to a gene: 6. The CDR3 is CASSLIAGGQDTQYF. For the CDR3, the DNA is TGTGCCAGCAGCCTAATAGCGGGGGGGCAAGATACGCAGTATTTT.

The CDR3 here is CATQKPDSSYNEQFF. Written as DNA, the CDR3 is TGTGCCACCCAGAAACCTGACAGCTCCTACAATGAGCAGTTCTTC. The chain combines TRBV7-6 with TRBJ2-1; the D gene is possibly TRBD1 (5 bases). CDR3 size: 15 residues. Per the germline V gene, CDR1 is SGHVS and CDR2 is FNYEAQ. V was pared by 10 bases and J by 0 bases, with 16 bases between.

The CDR3 nucleotides read TGTGCCAGCAGTTTAATCCCTCAGGGCTATGGCTACACCTTC. Its translation: CASSLIPQGYGYTF. The rearrangement uses TRBV6-5 and TRBJ1-2; a possible D gene is TRBD1 (5 bases). This CDR3 spans 14 amino acids. Germline V CDR1 and CDR2: MNHEY, SVGAGI. V was clipped by 4 bases and J by 4 bases, with 13 bases between them.

The CDR3 DNA is TGTGCCAGCAGCTTAGTCCGTCAGGGGTACTACAATGAGCAGTTCTTC. As protein: CASSLVRQGYYNEQFF. The V gene is TRBV7-9, the J gene TRBJ2-1, with D maybe TRBD1 (6 bases). CDR3 length: 16 residues. The V gene's germline CDR1 is SEHNR and CDR2 FQNEAQ (reference sequence). Trimming pared 1 base from V and 3 bases from J, leaving 13 bases between.

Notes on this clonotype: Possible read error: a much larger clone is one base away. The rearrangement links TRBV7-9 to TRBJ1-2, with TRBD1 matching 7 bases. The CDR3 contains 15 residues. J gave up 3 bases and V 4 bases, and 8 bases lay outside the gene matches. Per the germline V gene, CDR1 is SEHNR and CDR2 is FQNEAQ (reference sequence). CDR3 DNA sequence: TGTGCCAGCAGCTCCGACAACAGGGGTGACTATGGCTACACCTTC. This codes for CASSSDNRGDYGYTF.

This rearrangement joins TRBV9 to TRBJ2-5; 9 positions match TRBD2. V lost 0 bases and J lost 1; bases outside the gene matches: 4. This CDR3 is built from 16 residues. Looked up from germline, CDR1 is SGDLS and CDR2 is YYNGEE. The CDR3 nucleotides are TGTGCCAGCAGCGTAGGGACTAGCGTCCCCCAAGAGACCCAGTACTTC. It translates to CASSVGTSVPQETQYF.

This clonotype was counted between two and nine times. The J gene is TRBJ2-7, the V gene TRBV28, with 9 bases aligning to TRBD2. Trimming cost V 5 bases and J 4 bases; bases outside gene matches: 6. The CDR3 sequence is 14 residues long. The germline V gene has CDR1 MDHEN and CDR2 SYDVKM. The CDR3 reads CASSPGLAEYEQYV. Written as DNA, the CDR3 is TGTGCCAGCAGTCCGGGACTAGCTGAATACGAGCAGTACGTC.

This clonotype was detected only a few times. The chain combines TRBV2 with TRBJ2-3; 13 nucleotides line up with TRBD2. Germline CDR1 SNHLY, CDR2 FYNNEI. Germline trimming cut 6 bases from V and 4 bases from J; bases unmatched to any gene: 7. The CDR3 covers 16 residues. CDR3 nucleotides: TGTGCCAGCAGGGGATGGACTAGCGGGGGACCAGATACGCAGTATTTT. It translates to CASRGWTSGGPDTQYF.

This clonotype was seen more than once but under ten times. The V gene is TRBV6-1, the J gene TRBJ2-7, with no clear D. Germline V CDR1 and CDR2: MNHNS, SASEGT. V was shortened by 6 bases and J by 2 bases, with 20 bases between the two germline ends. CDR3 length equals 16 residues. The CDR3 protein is CASSPIYLDRTYEQYV. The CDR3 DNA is TGTGCCAGCAGCCCTATTTACTTAGACCGCACCTACGAGCAGTACGTC.

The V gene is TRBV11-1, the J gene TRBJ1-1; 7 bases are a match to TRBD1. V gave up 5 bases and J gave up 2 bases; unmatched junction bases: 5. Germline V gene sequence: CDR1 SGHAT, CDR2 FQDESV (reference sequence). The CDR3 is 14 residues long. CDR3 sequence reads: CASSHNRGNTEAFF. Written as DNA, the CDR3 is TGTGCCAGCAGCCATAACAGGGGAAACACTGAAGCTTTCTTT. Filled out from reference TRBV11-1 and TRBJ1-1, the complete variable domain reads EAEVAQSPRYKITEKSQAVAFWCDPISGHATLYWYRQILGQGPELLVQFQDESVVDDSQLPKDRFSAERLKGVDSTLKIQPAELGDSAMYLCASSHNRGNTEAFFGQGTRLTVV.

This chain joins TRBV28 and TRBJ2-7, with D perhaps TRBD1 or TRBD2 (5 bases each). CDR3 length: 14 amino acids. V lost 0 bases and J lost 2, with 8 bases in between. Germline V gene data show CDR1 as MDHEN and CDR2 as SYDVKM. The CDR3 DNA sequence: TGTGCCAGCAGTTTATGGGGGACCACCTACGAGCAGTACGTC. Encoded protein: CASSLWGTTYEQYV.

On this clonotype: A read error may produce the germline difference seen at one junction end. The CDR3 reads CVSTADRGNTEAFF. The CDR3 nucleotides are TGTGTCAGCACCGCGGACAGGGGGAACACTGAAGCTTTCTTT. This sequence joins TRBV12-3 or TRBV12-4 and TRBJ1-1, with 9 nucleotides matching TRBD1. The CDR3 consists of 14 residues.

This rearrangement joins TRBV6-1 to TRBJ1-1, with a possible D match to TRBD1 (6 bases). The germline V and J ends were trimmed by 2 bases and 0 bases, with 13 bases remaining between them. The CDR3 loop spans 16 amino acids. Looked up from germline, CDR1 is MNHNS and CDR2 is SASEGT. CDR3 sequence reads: CASSEMPGELNTEAFF. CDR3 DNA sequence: TGTGCCAGCAGTGAAATGCCAGGGGAGTTGAACACTGAAGCTTTCTTT.

The CDR3 reads CASTYGPGELFF. The CDR3 nucleotides read TGTGCCAGCACCTACGGTCCCGGGGAGCTGTTTTTT. The rearrangement uses TRBV12-3 or TRBV12-4 and TRBJ2-2; no reliable D call. The V gene lost 7 bases and the J gene lost 6 bases, with 9 bases spanning the gap. This CDR3 is built from 12 residues.

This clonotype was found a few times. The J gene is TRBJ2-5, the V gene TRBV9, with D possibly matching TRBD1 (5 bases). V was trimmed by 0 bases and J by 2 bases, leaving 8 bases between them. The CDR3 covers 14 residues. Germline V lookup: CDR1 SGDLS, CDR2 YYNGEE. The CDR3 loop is CASSVEAGQETQYF. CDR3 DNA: TGTGCCAGCAGCGTAGAGGCAGGGCAAGAGACCCAGTACTTC.

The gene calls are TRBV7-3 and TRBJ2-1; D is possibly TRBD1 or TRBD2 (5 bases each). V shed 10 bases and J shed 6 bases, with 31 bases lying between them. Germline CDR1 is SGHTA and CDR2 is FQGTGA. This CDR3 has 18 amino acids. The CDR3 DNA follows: TGTGCCACCGAGGGGCAGGACAAGATGGCGGATCCCCTCAATGAGCAGTTCTTC. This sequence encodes CATEGQDKMADPLNEQFF. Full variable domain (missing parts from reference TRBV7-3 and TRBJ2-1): GAGVSQTPSNKVTEKGKYVELRCDPISGHTALYWYRQSLGQGPEFLIYFQGTGAADDSGLPNDRFFAVRPEGSVSTLKIQRTERGDSAVYLCATEGQDKMADPLNEQFFGPGTRLTVL.

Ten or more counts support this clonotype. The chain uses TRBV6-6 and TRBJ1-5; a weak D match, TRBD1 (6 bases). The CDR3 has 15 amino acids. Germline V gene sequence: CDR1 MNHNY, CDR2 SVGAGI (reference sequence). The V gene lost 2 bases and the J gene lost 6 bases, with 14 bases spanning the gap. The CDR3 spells CASSYGSEGGQPQHF. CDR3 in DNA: TGTGCCAGCAGTTACGGGTCAGAGGGGGGTCAGCCCCAGCATTTT.

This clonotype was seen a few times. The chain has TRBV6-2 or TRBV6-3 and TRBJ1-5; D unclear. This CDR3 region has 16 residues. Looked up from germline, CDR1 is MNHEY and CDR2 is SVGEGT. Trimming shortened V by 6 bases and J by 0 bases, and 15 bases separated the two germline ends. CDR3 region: CASSPGENYSNQPQHF. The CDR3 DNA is TGTGCCAGCAGCCCCGGGGAGAACTATAGCAATCAGCCCCAGCATTTT.

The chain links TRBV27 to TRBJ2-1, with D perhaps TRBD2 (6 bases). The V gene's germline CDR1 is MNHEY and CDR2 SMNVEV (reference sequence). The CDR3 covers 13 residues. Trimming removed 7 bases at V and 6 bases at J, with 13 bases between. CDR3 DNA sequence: TGTGCCAGCAAAAATGCCGGGAGCAATGAGCAGTTCTTC. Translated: CASKNAGSNEQFF.

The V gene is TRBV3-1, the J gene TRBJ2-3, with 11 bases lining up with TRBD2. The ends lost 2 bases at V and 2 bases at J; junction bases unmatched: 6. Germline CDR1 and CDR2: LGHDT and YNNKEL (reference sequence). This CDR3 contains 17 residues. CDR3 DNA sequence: TGTGCCAGCAGCCAACCCGGGACTAGCGGCCCCACAGATACGCAGTATTTT. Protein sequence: CASSQPGTSGPTDTQYF.

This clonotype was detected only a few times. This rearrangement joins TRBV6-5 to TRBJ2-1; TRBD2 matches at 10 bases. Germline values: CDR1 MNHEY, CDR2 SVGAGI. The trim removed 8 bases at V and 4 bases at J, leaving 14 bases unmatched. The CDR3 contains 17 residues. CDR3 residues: CASGGWPSGGAYNEQFF. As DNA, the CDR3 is TGTGCCAGCGGTGGGTGGCCGAGCGGGGGGGCTTACAATGAGCAGTTCTTC.